What follows are 29 T cell receptor beta chains derived from one specimen sequenced in a study of glioma-infiltrating T cells. Amplification of TCR alpha and beta CDR3 regions from RNA used iRepertoire nested multiplex PCR. TCRdb used MiXCR to reprocess the multiplex PCR reads, holding one entry per CDR3 protein. In the table there are 150,000 to 200,000 distinct CDR3 sequences, about 40% of which are singletons. Sequencing used glioma tissue, nonneoplastic brain tissue, or PBMCs (not recorded which). These receptors were obtained from a human donor with low-grade glioma or glioblastoma, undergoing nonglioma brain surgery, or in good health (not recorded which).

This clonotype showed up many times. The gene calls are TRBV28 and TRBJ2-7, with 7 bases identical to TRBD2. Germline trimming cut 3 bases from V and 2 bases from J; bases unmatched to any gene: 4. Per germline, CDR1 MDHEN and CDR2 SYDVKM. This CDR3 contains 14 residues. The CDR3 is CASSLEGLTYEQYF. CDR3 nucleotide sequence: TGTGCCAGCAGTTTGGAGGGACTAACCTACGAGCAGTACTTC. Complete variable domain (other parts from reference TRBV28 and TRBJ2-7): DVKVTQSSRYLVKRTGEKVFLECVQDMDHENMFWYRQDPGLGLRLIYFSYDVKMKEKGDIPEGYSVSREKKERFSLILESASTNQTSMYLCASSLEGLTYEQYFGPGTRLTVT.

As concerns this clonotype: Just one base apart from a much larger clone, this may be a read error. This chain uses TRBV28 with TRBJ2-1; weak D call: TRBD1 (7 bases). CDR3 size: 15 residues. Germline CDR1 reads MDHEN; CDR2 reads SYDVKM. Trimming stripped 7 bases from V and 4 bases from J, with 17 bases between. The CDR3: CASNPGQGGYNEQFF. The CDR3, as DNA: TGTGCCAGCAACCCCGGGCAGGGGGGATACAATGAGCAGTTCTTC.

The CDR3 DNA follows: TGCAGTGCTAGTTGGCCCTCCTACAATGAGCAGTTCTTC. Translating it yields CSASWPSYNEQFF. The rearrangement links TRBV20-1 to TRBJ2-1; D call uncertain. Trimming cost V 3 bases and J 0 bases, with 6 bases left between them. The germline gives CDR1 DFQATT, CDR2 SNEGSKA (reference sequence). The CDR3 runs 13 residues.

The CDR3 here is CASSQDDVGEQYF. In DNA, the CDR3 is TGTGCCAGCTCCCAGGACGACGTTGGGGAGCAGTACTTC. The rearrangement uses TRBV18 and TRBJ2-7; no firm D call. The CDR3 runs 13 residues. V shed 6 bases and J shed 7 bases, with 16 bases lying between them. Germline CDR1 KGHSH, CDR2 LQKENI.

Worth noting for this clonotype: This sequence may be a read error, since a much larger clone differs from it by one base. V is TRBV7-2 and J is TRBJ2-1; D is unclear. This CDR3 is 12 amino acids long. In germline, CDR1 is SGHTA, CDR2 FQGNSA. CDR3 coding DNA: TGTGCCAGCAGCTTTTCTTACAGTGAGCAGTTCTTC. Its protein product is CASSFSYSEQFF.

Many counts were recorded for this clonotype. The chain joins TRBV20-1 to TRBJ2-7, with D unclear. The CDR3 runs to 16 residues. In germline, CDR1 is DFQATT, CDR2 SNEGSKA (reference sequence). V lost 1 base to trimming and J lost 3 bases, with 19 bases between them. CDR3 bases: TGCAGTGCTAGAGCTTGGATGGAGCGACGGGTCTACGAGCAGTACTTC. It translates to CSARAWMERRVYEQYF.

This clonotype appeared once. CDR3 residues: CASSLLGGNKAQHF. CDR3 sequence (DNA): TGTGCCAGCAGTTTATTGGGAGGGAATAAGGCCCAGCATTTT. The J gene is TRBJ1-5, the V gene TRBV28; D not resolved. This CDR3 has 14 amino acids. Per the germline V gene, CDR1 is MDHEN and CDR2 is SYDVKM. Trimming left V 1 base short and J 11 bases short, with 15 bases between.

The chain combines TRBV4-1 with TRBJ1-1, with unresolved D. The V and J ends lost 4 bases and 1 base respectively, with 10 bases between them. Germline V gene sequence: CDR1 MGHRA, CDR2 YSYEKL. The CDR3 totals 14 residues. CDR3 sequence reads: CASSRVSANTEAFF. CDR3 coding DNA: TGCGCCAGCAGCCGCGTCTCAGCGAACACTGAAGCTTTCTTT.

V and J are TRBV2 and TRBJ1-2; 7 positions match TRBD1. Trimming at V came to 4 bases and at J to 5 bases, leaving 7 bases not matched to a gene. The CDR3 has 14 residues. Germline loops: CDR1 SNHLY, CDR2 FYNNEI. Here the CDR3 DNA reads TGTGCCAGCAGTGGTGGACAGGAGTTATATGGCTACACCTTC. It specifies CASSGGQELYGYTF.

The V gene is TRBV20-1, the J gene TRBJ2-7, with 13 bases matching TRBD2. Germline values: CDR1 DFQATT, CDR2 SNEGSKA (reference sequence). Trimming at V came to 2 bases and at J to 6 bases, leaving 7 bases not matched to a gene. CDR3 size: 15 residues. The CDR3 region is CSARKGLAGSLEQYF. The CDR3 coding sequence is TGCAGTGCTAGAAAGGGACTAGCGGGATCTCTCGAGCAGTACTTC.

This clonotype was observed at least ten times. This sequence joins TRBV20-1 and TRBJ1-2, with D perhaps TRBD1 (6 bases). V lost 7 bases to trimming and J lost 5 bases, with 14 bases between them. The length of the CDR3 is 12 residues. Germline V gene data show CDR1 as DFQATT and CDR2 as SNEGSKA (reference sequence). The CDR3 nucleotides read TGCAGTGGATTGGCAGGGGAGTATGGCTACACCTTC. It codes for CSGLAGEYGYTF.

On this clonotype: A much larger clone differs by one base, so this may be a read error. The V and J genes are TRBV6-5 and TRBJ1-5; perhaps TRBD1 as D (5 bases). V lost 6 bases and J 6 bases, leaving 21 bases between the germline ends. CDR1 and CDR2 from the germline V gene are MNHEY and SVGAGI. This CDR3 spans 16 amino acids. The chain's CDR3 is CASSLRIRDPSQPQHF. The CDR3 DNA reads TGTGCCAGCAGCTTACGTATCCGGGACCCCAGTCAGCCCCAGCATTTT.

The gene calls are TRBV12-3 or TRBV12-4 and TRBJ1-1; a weak D match, TRBD1 (5 bases). V was trimmed by 6 bases and J by 4 bases, leaving 15 bases between them. CDR3 length equals 14 residues. In DNA, the CDR3 is TGTGCCAGCAGCTCCCATGGGGGAGGCACTGAAGCTTTCTTT. Translating gives CASSSHGGGTEAFF.

At least ten counts were recorded for this clonotype. V gene TRBV7-2 combines with J gene TRBJ2-1; 9 positions agree with TRBD2. The germline V gene has CDR1 SGHTA and CDR2 FQGNSA. CDR3 length: 14 amino acids. V shed 4 bases, J shed 9 bases, and the junction held 7 bases outside the gene matches. The CDR3 spells CASSYSGSSGEQFF. The CDR3 DNA reads TGTGCCAGCAGCTATAGCGGGAGTTCGGGTGAGCAGTTCTTC.

As to this clonotype: Since a much larger clone is just one base distant, this may be a read error. The chain couples TRBV19 to TRBJ1-1; D ambiguous. Germline V CDR1 and CDR2: LNHDA, SQIVND (reference sequence). The CDR3 sequence is 15 residues long. V was trimmed by 7 bases and J by 0 bases, leaving 15 bases between them. The CDR3 DNA is TGTGCCAGTATTCCGTCCATATACCTGAACACTGAAGCTTTCTTT. This gives the protein CASIPSIYLNTEAFF.

This clonotype appeared many times. The chain employs TRBV20-1 and TRBJ1-4; TRBD1 aligns across 7 bases. Per the germline V gene, CDR1 is DFQATT and CDR2 is SNEGSKA (reference sequence). The CDR3 has 14 amino acids. Unmatched junction bases numbered 5, after V lost 0 bases and J lost 7 bases. The CDR3 reads CSARDQNRGEKLFF. CDR3 DNA: TGCAGTGCTAGAGATCAGAACAGGGGTGAAAAACTGTTTTTT.

As to this clonotype: At one of its ends the junction is not consistent with the germline gene, which may arise from a read error. The chain combines TRBV7-2 with TRBJ2-3, with D maybe TRBD2 (5 bases). Looked up from germline, CDR1 is SGHTA and CDR2 is FQGNSA. The CDR3 sequence is 10 residues long. The DNA for the CDR3 is TGTGCCAGCGGCCCTAGCATCGTCCATTTT. This encodes CASGPSIVHF. Full variable domain (rest looked up from reference TRBV7-2 and TRBJ2-3): GAGVSQSPSNKVTEKGKDVELRCDPISGHTALYWYRQSLGQGLEFLIYFQGNSAPDKSGLPSDRFSAERTGGSVSTLTIQRTQQEDSAVYLCASGPSIVHFGPGTRLTVL.

To note about this clonotype: A much bigger clone sits one base away, suggesting this may be a read error. V and J are TRBV7-3 and TRBJ1-1; D gene ambiguous. CDR1 SGHTA and CDR2 FQGTGA come from the germline V gene. CDR3 length: 15 residues. CDR3 sequence (DNA): TGTGCCAGCAGATTAACTCCGGGTTTGAACACTGAAGCTTTCTTT. It specifies CASRLTPGLNTEAFF.

As concerns this clonotype: Sequence at one end of the junction differs from germline and may be a read error. The V call is TRBV6-2 or TRBV6-3, the J call TRBJ1-3; D not certain. CDR3 length: 13 amino acids. Germline CDR1 MNHEY, CDR2 SVGEGT. CDR3 coding DNA: TGTGCCAGCAAGGAGGCGGGCGGAAACACAATATATTTT. Amino acids: CASKEAGGNTIYF.

This clonotype has more than one count but fewer than ten. An end of the junction does not agree with germline; a read error may underlie this. The V gene is TRBV6-5, the J gene TRBJ2-1, with 7 positions matching TRBD2. The germline gives CDR1 MNHEY, CDR2 SVGAGI. This CDR3 is 15 amino acids long. As DNA, the CDR3 is TGCGCCAGCACCAAAAGCGGGACCTCCTACAATGAGCAGTTCTTC. This encodes CASTKSGTSYNEQFF.

This clonotype appeared a few times. This sequence joins TRBV19 and TRBJ1-5; maybe TRBD1 (5 bases). Germline CDR1 LNHDA, CDR2 SQIVND (reference sequence). Trimming removed 6 bases at V and 7 bases at J, with 10 bases between. The CDR3 length is 12 residues. The CDR3 loop is CASRMGDQPQHF. The CDR3 nucleotides read TGTGCCAGTAGGATGGGGGACCAGCCCCAGCATTTT.

The chain links TRBV4-1 to TRBJ2-7; D is possibly TRBD1 or TRBD2 (5 bases each). The germline gives CDR1 MGHRA, CDR2 YSYEKL. This CDR3 region has 16 residues. Trimming stripped 3 bases from V and 3 bases from J, with 18 bases between. CDR3 region: CASSQGSLEGYYEQYF. The CDR3 DNA reads TGCGCCAGCAGCCAGGGGTCACTAGAGGGGTACTACGAGCAGTACTTC.

Points on this clonotype: A much larger clone differs from this one at a single base, so this may be a read error. V and J are TRBV19 and TRBJ1-2; the D gene is possibly TRBD1 (5 bases). Trimming shortened V by 5 bases and J by 8 bases, and 18 bases separated the two germline ends. CDR3 length equals 14 residues. In germline, CDR1 is LNHDA, CDR2 SQIVND (reference sequence). CDR3 protein: CASSDPGPGQGYTF. CDR3 nucleotides: TGTGCCAGTAGTGACCCGGGACCGGGGCAGGGCTACACCTTC.

This clonotype appeared a single time. One base away lies a much larger clone, so this may be a sequencing read error. This chain joins TRBV6-9 and TRBJ2-7; either TRBD1 or TRBD2 may supply D (5 bases each). The CDR3 consists of 16 residues. CDR1 is MNHGY and CDR2 is SVAAGI in the germline V gene. This chain's CDR3 is CATSSGTAGRPYEQYF. In DNA form, the CDR3 reads TGTGCCACCAGTTCCGGGACGGCAGGGAGACCCTACGAGCAGTACTTC.

This clonotype showed up many times. In DNA form, the CDR3 reads TGCAGTGCTAGGCAGGGGAGGTTCTTC. Translated: CSARQGRFF. V usage is TRBV20-1 and J usage is TRBJ2-1; tentatively, D is TRBD1 (6 bases). Germline CDR1 reads DFQATT; CDR2 reads SNEGSKA (reference sequence). Trimming cost V 3 bases and J 15 bases, with 9 bases left between them. This CDR3 is built from 9 residues.

In regard to this clonotype: A much larger clone is a single base away; this may be a read error. The J gene is TRBJ1-2, the V gene TRBV28; no clear D. The CDR3 spans 16 residues. Per the germline V gene, CDR1 is MDHEN and CDR2 is SYDVKM. V was clipped by 4 bases and J by 9 bases, with 24 bases between them. For the CDR3, the DNA is TGTGCCAGCAGTTCCCTCGACTATCGTTCTGGCGGTTGCTACACCTTC. Its protein is CASSSLDYRSGGCYTF.

In its sample, this clonotype was seen a few times. The rearrangement joins TRBV20-1 to TRBJ2-2, with 9 bases that match TRBD2. Per germline, CDR1 DFQATT and CDR2 SNEGSKA (reference sequence). The CDR3 consists of 14 residues. V shed 6 bases, J shed 8 bases, and the junction held 10 bases outside the gene matches. CDR3 residues: CSAAVSGRRGELFF. The CDR3 nucleotides read TGCAGTGCCGCGGTTAGCGGGAGAAGAGGGGAGCTGTTTTTT.

This sequence joins TRBV5-4 and TRBJ2-5; either TRBD1 or TRBD2 may supply D (6 bases each). This CDR3 contains 13 residues. Between the trimmed V and J ends, which lost 0 bases and 7 bases, there was a span of 10 bases. Per the germline V gene, CDR1 is SGHNT and CDR2 is YYREEE (reference sequence). This CDR3 is CASSLDREVTQYF. The CDR3 DNA sequence: TGTGCCAGCAGCTTGGACAGGGAGGTGACCCAGTACTTC.

Points on this clonotype: One base away lies a much larger clone, so this may be a sequencing read error. J is TRBJ2-7 and V is TRBV20-1; D uncertain. The CDR3 length is 16 residues. Trimming took 0 bases from V and 4 from J, leaving 19 bases between them. The V gene's germline CDR1 is DFQATT and CDR2 SNEGSKA (reference sequence). The CDR3 DNA sequence: TGCAGTGCTAGAGATCTCAGTTCGCCCACATGGTACGAGCAGTACTTC. This encodes CSARDLSSPTWYEQYF.